The 12 T cell receptor beta chains below come from one sample, sequenced in a study of T cells in Graves' hyperthyroidism and ophthalmopathy. Researchers amplified the TCR beta CDR3 regions from RNA transcripts. In the first-round RT-PCR of the TCR CDR3, the HTBI primer set was used. One entry per CDR3 protein results from TCRdb running MiXCR on the multiplex PCR reads. Altogether a few hundred thousand distinct CDR3 sequences are present, around 13% being singletons, with the ten largest covering 9.2%. Specimen: blood. These receptors all stem from a woman aged 18-29 years with Graves' hyperthyroidism.

CDR3: CASSYPYSEQYF. CDR3 sequence (DNA): TGTGCCAGCAGTTACCCTTATTCCGAGCAGTACTTC. The chain links TRBV6-2 or TRBV6-3 to TRBJ2-7; D is unclear. CDR1 is MNHEY, CDR2 SVGEGT, per germline. V was cut by 2 bases and J by 6 bases, with 8 bases left in between. This CDR3 has 12 residues.

This clonotype was seen ten or more times. The CDR3 protein is CASSYRVRPSGNTIYF. The CDR3 coding sequence is TGTGCCAGCAGTTACAGGGTCCGTCCCTCTGGAAACACCATATATTTT. The J gene is TRBJ1-3, the V gene TRBV28; a weak D match, TRBD1 (6 bases). The germline V and J ends were trimmed by 4 bases and 0 bases, with 13 bases remaining between them. CDR1 is MDHEN and CDR2 is SYDVKM in the germline V gene. The CDR3 consists of 16 residues.

This clonotype has a count of ten or more. The chain links TRBV28 to TRBJ2-7; D may match TRBD1 or TRBD2 (5 bases each). CDR1 is MDHEN, CDR2 SYDVKM, per germline. The CDR3 is 13 amino acids. The V and J ends lost 7 bases and 2 bases respectively, with 12 bases between them. Here the CDR3 reads CASTQPGPYEQYF. Here the CDR3 DNA reads TGTGCCAGCACACAACCGGGACCCTACGAGCAGTACTTC.

V gene TRBV5-1 combines with J gene TRBJ2-5, with 7 bases matching TRBD2. Germline CDR1 SGHRS, CDR2 YFSETQ. This CDR3 is 14 amino acids long. V shed 2 bases and J 3 bases; nucleotides not matched to a gene: 4. CDR3 in DNA: TGCGCCAGCAGCTTAAGCGGGGACGAAGAGACCCAGTACTTC. Translation gives CASSLSGDEETQYF.

This clonotype was counted between two and nine times. The DNA of the CDR3 is TGTGCCAGTAGTATAGCGGGAATCACCGGGGAGCTGTTTTTT. This codes for CASSIAGITGELFF. The chain combines TRBV19 with TRBJ2-2; a possible D gene is TRBD2 (5 bases). V was shortened by 1 base and J by 4 bases, with 7 bases between the two germline ends. The germline gives CDR1 LNHDA, CDR2 SQIVND (reference sequence). The CDR3 spans 14 residues. The variable domain in full, completed from reference TRBV19 and TRBJ2-2, reads DGGITQSPKYLFRKEGQNVTLSCEQNLNHDAMYWYRQDPGQGLRLIYYSQIVNDFQKGDIAEGYSVSREKKESFPLTVTSAQKNPTAFYLCASSIAGITGELFFGEGSRLTVL.

This clonotype was counted ten times or more. The rearrangement uses TRBV2 and TRBJ2-7, with D maybe TRBD1 (6 bases). CDR3 length: 12 amino acids. From germline, CDR1 is SNHLY and CDR2 FYNNEI. V lost 9 bases and J 6 bases, leaving 15 bases between the germline ends. As DNA, the CDR3 is TGTGCCAGAAGTACAGGGTTGGGCGAGCAGTACTTC. Translation gives CARSTGLGEQYF.

This clonotype was picked up many times. This chain connects TRBV6-1 to TRBJ1-6; D is ambiguous. V lost 4 bases and J lost 1, with 8 bases in between. Germline CDR1 MNHNS, CDR2 SASEGT. The CDR3 covers 15 residues. For the CDR3, the DNA is TGTGCCAGCAGTGCGGGCCTATCCTATAATTCACCCCTCCACTTT. This codes for CASSAGLSYNSPLHF.

This clonotype was counted between two and nine times. The chain employs TRBV9 and TRBJ2-1, with 12 bases identical to TRBD1. Germline V gene lookup returns CDR1 SGDLS and CDR2 YYNGEE. The V segment lost 0 bases and the J segment 10 bases; nucleotides outside the gene matches: 8. The CDR3 length is 16 residues. The DNA of the CDR3 is TGTGCCAGCAGCGTAGAGGGGGGGACAGGGGGCAGGGAGCAGTTCTTC. Its protein product is CASSVEGGTGGREQFF.

This clonotype was found many times. The V gene is TRBV10-3, the J gene TRBJ2-3; 10 bases align to TRBD2. Germline CDR1 is ENHRY and CDR2 is SYGVKD. The CDR3 is 14 residues long. With V trimmed by 7 bases and J by 7 bases, 8 bases remained unmatched. The CDR3 here is CAITGTSERNTQYF. The CDR3 DNA reads TGTGCCATCACCGGGACTAGCGAGCGAAATACGCAGTATTTT.

The chain recombines TRBV5-6 with TRBJ2-3; no firm D call. Germline-derived CDR1 and CDR2 are SGHDT and YYEEEE. With 2 bases removed from V and 5 bases from J, the gap between germline ends came to 15 bases. The length of the CDR3 is 15 residues. CDR3 sequence (DNA): TGTGCCAGCAGCTTTCAGTGGGTTTCAATAGATACGCAGTATTTT. It translates to CASSFQWVSIDTQYF.

The V gene is TRBV10-3, the J gene TRBJ2-7; 7 nucleotides align to TRBD2. V was pared by 10 bases and J by 2 bases, with 11 bases of the junction left unmatched. This CDR3 comprises 14 residues. The germline gives CDR1 ENHRY, CDR2 SYGVKD. The CDR3 DNA is TGTGCCACTAGTCTGAGGGAGGGGACCTACGAGCAGTACTTC. Translation: CATSLREGTYEQYF.

This clonotype was observed at least ten times. V usage is TRBV9 and J usage is TRBJ1-1; 8 bases are shared with TRBD1. Germline V gene data show CDR1 as SGDLS and CDR2 as YYNGEE. The CDR3 runs 14 residues. With 2 bases clipped from V and 3 bases from J, the junction kept 3 bases outside the gene matches. The DNA of the CDR3 is TGTGCCAGCAGCGTGGGGACAGGAGACACTGAAGCTTTCTTT. Residues: CASSVGTGDTEAFF.